This T cell receptor (beta chain) was observed in a study of response to subunit inactivated influenza vaccine. Broader study findings: It was suggested by the authors that few new T cells are recruited by each seasonal influenza vaccination.

TCRdb re-analysed the RT-PCR reads in MiXCR, keeping a single row per CDR3 protein. This table has roughly 780,000 distinct CDR3 sequences, about 18% appearing once. As for this clonotype: Its antigen is unidentified.

Sequencing was performed on PBMCs from blood, taken roughly 5 days after vaccination. This receptor was taken from a man aged 50-60 years who received an inactivated influenza vaccine.

CDR3: CRVGYEQYF. The CDR3 DNA reads as TGCAGGGTGGGTTACGAGCAGTACTTC. The chain joins TRBV20-1 to TRBJ2-7, with no clear D. This CDR3 is built from 9 residues. CDR1 and CDR2 from the germline V gene are DFQATT and SNEGSKA (reference sequence).